What follows describes a single T cell receptor (beta chain). Its specificity is unknown. Trimming removed 1 base from V and 0 bases from J, with 11 bases in between. Germline CDR1 and CDR2: SGHDT and YYEEEE. CDR3 length equals 15 residues. The entry originates in a study of graft-versus-host responses after intestinal transplantation. Study-wide background: Following induction with anti-thymocyte globulin, all recipients were given tacrolimus and steroids for around three years. Broader study findings: There were GvH clones found in recipient marrow, and some of them appeared first in ileum or blood.

Both intraepithelial and lamina propria lymphocytes were released by processing graft tissue. Data came from immunoSEQ multiplex PCR; TCRdb stores just in-frame clones and leaves some out. The repertoire holds several thousand clones, with 80% to 85% as singletons. The material sequenced was ileum tissue, taken about 130 days after transplant. The sequence came from a human patient who received an intestinal transplant, so some T cells may come from the graft donor. The chain recombines TRBV5-6 with TRBJ2-7, with D possibly TRBD1 on 6 matching bases. CDR3 sequence: CASSLLRTVSYEQYF. DNA of the CDR3: TGTGCCAGCAGCTTGCTCCGGACAGTCTCCTACGAGCAGTACTTC. Using reference TRBV5-6 and TRBJ2-7 for the parts outside the CDR3, the full variable domain is DAGVTQSPTHLIKTRGQQVTLRCSPKSGHDTVSWYQQALGQGPQFIFQYYEEEERQRGNFPDRFSGHQFPNYSSELNVNALLLGDSALYLCASSLLRTVSYEQYFGPGTRLTVT.